This T cell receptor (beta chain) emerged from a study of metastatic and nonmetastatic thyroid tumors. Looking at the study overall: Peripheral blood and tumor or nodule samples from malignant and benign thyroid patients were compared.

Study-level points and caveats: Benign nodules were reported to have significantly lower TCR beta diversity than malignant thyroid tumors, in blood and tumor.

No patient had received any treatment before thyroid surgery. Notes on this clone: What it recognizes is unknown.

Authors' processing steps: Between-group CDR3 differences, defined by clinicopathological status, yielded a distant-metastasis classifier for papillary thyroid cancer. TCRdb ran MiXCR on the PCR reads. V and J calls and clone size were set by TCRdb, not the authors. The sample consists of roughly 23,000 clones, 18% of them appearing once. The V end lost 0 bases, the J end lost 0 bases, and 16 bases lay between the germline ends. The CDR3 has 18 amino acids. The germline CDR1 and CDR2 sequences are LGHDT and YNNKEL (reference sequence). The sample consisted of adjacent normal tissue. This chain connects TRBV3-1 to TRBJ2-3; D could derive from TRBD1 or TRBD2 (5 bases each). The TCR comes from a male donor with papillary thyroid cancer or a benign thyroid nodule (not recorded which). Some clones in this sample may be carry-over from other donors' samples. CDR3 nucleotide sequence: TGTGCCAGCAGCCAAGATCACGGGGCGGCAACTAGCACAGATACGCAGTATTTT. It translates to CASSQDHGAATSTDTQYF.